This T cell receptor (beta chain) was recovered during a study of T cells in Graves' hyperthyroidism and ophthalmopathy. A word on this clonotype: Its antigen is still unknown.

In germline, CDR1 is MNHNS, CDR2 SASEGT. Unmatched junction bases numbered 5, after V lost 6 bases and J lost 0 bases. The CDR3 has 16 amino acids. Ophthalmopathy patients had moderate-to-severe active disease, CAS ≥3, NOSPECS ≥4, and disease duration under 3 months. The study's findings and limits: Blood also held most thyroid clonotypes expanded beyond 0.001. Stable hyperthyroidism was told apart from ophthalmopathy by a model built on 13 V-J features.

RNA transcripts served as the template for amplifying TCR beta CDR3 regions. In the first-round RT-PCR of the TCR CDR3, the HTBI primer set was used. TCRdb re-called the multiplex PCR reads with MiXCR, one entry per CDR3 protein. The sample has 490,000 or so distinct CDR3 sequences, 22% seen once. The chain employs TRBV6-1 and TRBJ2-6, with 7 bases matching TRBD2. The TCR sequence derives from a woman in her 70s with Graves' ophthalmopathy. The sample was blood. DNA of the CDR3: TGTGCCAGCAGCGGTGGGACTATCTCTGGGGCCAACGTCCTGACTTTC. As protein: CASSGGTISGANVLTF.